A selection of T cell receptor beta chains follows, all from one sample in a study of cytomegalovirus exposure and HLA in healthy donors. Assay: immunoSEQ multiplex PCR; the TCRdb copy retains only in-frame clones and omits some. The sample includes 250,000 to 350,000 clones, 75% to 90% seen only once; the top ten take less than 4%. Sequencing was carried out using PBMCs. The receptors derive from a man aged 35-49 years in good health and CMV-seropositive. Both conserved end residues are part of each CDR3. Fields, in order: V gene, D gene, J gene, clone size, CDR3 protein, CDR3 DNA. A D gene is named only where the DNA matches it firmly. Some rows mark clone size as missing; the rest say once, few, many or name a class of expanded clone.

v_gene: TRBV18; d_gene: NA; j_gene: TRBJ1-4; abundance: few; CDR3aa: CASSRDANEKLFF; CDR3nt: TGTGCCAGCTCGAGGGATGCCAATGAAAAACTGTTTTTT
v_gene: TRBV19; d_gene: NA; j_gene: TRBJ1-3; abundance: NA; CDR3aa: CASSPTGLGHGNTIYF; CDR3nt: TGTGCCAGTAGTCCAACAGGGTTAGGGCACGGAAACACCATATATTTT
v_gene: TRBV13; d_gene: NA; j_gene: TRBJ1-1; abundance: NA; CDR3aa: CASSLEVLGGQVENTEAFF; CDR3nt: TGTGCCAGCAGCTTAGAGGTGTTGGGGGGGCAGGTTGAGAACACTGAAGCTTTCTTT
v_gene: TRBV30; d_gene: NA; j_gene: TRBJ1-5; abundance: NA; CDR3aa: CAWSLEYSNQPQHF; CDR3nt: TGTGCCTGGAGTCTAGAATATAGCAATCAGCCCCAGCATTTT
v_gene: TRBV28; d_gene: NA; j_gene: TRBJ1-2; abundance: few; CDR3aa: CASSWDTPFNYGYTF; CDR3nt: TGTGCCAGCAGTTGGGACACTCCCTTTAACTATGGCTACACCTTC
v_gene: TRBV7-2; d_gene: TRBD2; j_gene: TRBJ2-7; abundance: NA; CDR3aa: CASSYLTSGRAEQYF; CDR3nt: TGTGCCAGCAGCTACCTGACTAGCGGGAGGGCCGAGCAGTACTTC
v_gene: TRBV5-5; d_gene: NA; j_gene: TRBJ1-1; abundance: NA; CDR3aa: CASSHTGQGSTEAFF; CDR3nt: TGTGCCAGCAGCCACACTGGTCAGGGAAGCACTGAAGCTTTCTTT
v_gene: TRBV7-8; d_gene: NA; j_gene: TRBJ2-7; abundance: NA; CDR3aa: CASSLRRAGSYEQYF; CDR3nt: TGTGCCAGCAGCTTACGGCGGGCAGGCTCCTACGAGCAGTACTTC
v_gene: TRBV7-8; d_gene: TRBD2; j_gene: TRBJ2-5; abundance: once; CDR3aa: CASSFTSAKETQYF; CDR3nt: TGTGCCAGCAGCTTCACTAGCGCCAAAGAGACCCAGTACTTC
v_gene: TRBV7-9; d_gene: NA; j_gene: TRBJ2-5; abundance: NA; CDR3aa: CASSLALDRKQYQETQYF; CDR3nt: TGTGCCAGCAGCTTAGCGTTGGACAGAAAACAGTACCAAGAGACCCAGTACTTC
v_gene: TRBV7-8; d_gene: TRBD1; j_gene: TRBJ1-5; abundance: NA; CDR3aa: CASSLGQGGGQPQHF; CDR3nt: TGTGCCAGCAGCCTGGGACAGGGGGGTGGGCAGCCCCAGCATTTT
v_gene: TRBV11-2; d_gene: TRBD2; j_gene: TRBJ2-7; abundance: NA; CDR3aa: CASSILAGDYYEQYF; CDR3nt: TGTGCCAGCAGCATACTAGCGGGAGACTACTACGAGCAGTACTTC
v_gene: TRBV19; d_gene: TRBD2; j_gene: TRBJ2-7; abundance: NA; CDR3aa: CASSVPGTSLSSYEQYF; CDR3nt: TGTGCCAGTAGCGTACCCGGGACTAGCCTAAGCTCCTACGAGCAGTACTTC
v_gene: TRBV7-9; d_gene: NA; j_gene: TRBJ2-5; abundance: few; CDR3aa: CASSQQETQYF; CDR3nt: TGTGCCAGCAGCCAACAAGAGACCCAGTACTTC
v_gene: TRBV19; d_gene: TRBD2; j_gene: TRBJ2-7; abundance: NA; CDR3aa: CASSTGSGFSYEQYF; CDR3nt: TGTGCCAGTAGTACGGGTAGCGGGTTCTCCTACGAGCAGTACTTC
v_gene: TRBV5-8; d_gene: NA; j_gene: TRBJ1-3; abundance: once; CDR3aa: CASTPDTGMISGNTIYF; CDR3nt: TGTGCCAGCACTCCTGATACAGGGATGATCTCTGGAAACACCATATATTTT
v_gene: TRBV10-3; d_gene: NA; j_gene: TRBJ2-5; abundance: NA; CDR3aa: CAISEGQQRREQYF; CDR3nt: TGTGCCATCAGTGAGGGTCAGCAGAGGAGGGAGCAGTACTTC
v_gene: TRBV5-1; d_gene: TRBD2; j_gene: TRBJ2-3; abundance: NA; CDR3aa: CASSAPGTNPPGDTQYF; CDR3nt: TGCGCCAGCAGCGCGCCCGGGACTAACCCCCCGGGTGATACGCAGTATTTT
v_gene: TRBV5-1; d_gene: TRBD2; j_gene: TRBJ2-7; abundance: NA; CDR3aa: CASSLAGTSGFDEQYF; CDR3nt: TGCGCCAGCAGCTTGGCCGGGACTAGCGGGTTCGACGAGCAGTACTTC
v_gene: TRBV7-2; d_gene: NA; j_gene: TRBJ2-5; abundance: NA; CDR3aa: CASSSGAGSVQETQYF; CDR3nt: TGTGCCAGCAGCTCAGGAGCCGGGAGCGTACAAGAGACCCAGTACTTC
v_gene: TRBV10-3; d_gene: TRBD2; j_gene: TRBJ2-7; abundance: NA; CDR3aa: CAISQSGGEQYF; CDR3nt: TGTGCCATCAGTCAATCGGGGGGCGAGCAGTACTTC
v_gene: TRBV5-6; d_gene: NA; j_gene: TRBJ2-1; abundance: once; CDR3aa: CASSLTGTWGEQFF; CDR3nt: TGTGCCAGCAGCTTAACCGGGACTTGGGGTGAGCAGTTCTTC
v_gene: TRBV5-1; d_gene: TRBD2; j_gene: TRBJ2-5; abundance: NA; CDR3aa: CASSSRLAGGPSYQQETQYF; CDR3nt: TGCGCCAGCAGCTCTAGACTAGCGGGAGGGCCATCTTACCAACAAGAGACCCAGTACTTC
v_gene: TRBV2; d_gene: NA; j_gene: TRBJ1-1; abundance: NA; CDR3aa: CASRPWGAEAFF; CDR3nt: TGTGCCAGCAGACCTTGGGGAGCTGAAGCTTTCTTT
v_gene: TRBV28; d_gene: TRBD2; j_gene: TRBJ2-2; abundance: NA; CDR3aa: CASRPIGTSGRAAGELFF; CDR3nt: TGTGCCAGCAGACCGATCGGGACTAGCGGGAGGGCCGCCGGGGAGCTGTTTTTT
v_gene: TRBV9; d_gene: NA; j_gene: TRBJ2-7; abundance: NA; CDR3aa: CASSVGQGPGEQYF; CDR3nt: TGTGCCAGCAGCGTAGGGCAGGGCCCAGGCGAGCAGTACTTC
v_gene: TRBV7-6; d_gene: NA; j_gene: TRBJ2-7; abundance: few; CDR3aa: CASSLYTGEQYF; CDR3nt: TGTGCCAGCAGCTTATACACGGGGGAGCAGTACTTC